One and the same sample provided the 23 T cell receptor beta chains below, sequenced in a study of monozygotic twins with inflammatory bowel disease. TCRdb re-called the 5' RACE reads, yielding one record per CDR3 amino acid sequence without DNA. The sample table includes some 450,000 distinct CDR3 sequences. The sequenced sample consisted of blood. Receptor source: a human donor with ulcerative colitis or Crohn's disease, or a healthy co-twin of an affected twin (not recorded which).

The chain carries TRBV7-9 and TRBJ1-1. CDR3 length: 13 residues. CDR1 is SEHNR and CDR2 is FQNEAQ in the germline V gene (reference sequence). The CDR3: CASSGSFNTEAFF. The full variable domain, completed using reference TRBV7-9 and TRBJ1-1, is DTGVSQNPRHKITKRGQNVTFRCDPISEHNRLYWYRQTLGQGPEFLTYFQNEAQLEKSRLLSDRFSAERPKGSFSTLEIQRTEQGDSAMYLCASSGSFNTEAFFGQGTRLTVV.

The CDR3 here is CASRTSGRVENEQFF. This chain uses TRBV6-5 with TRBJ2-1; TCRdb indicates TRBD2, and absent DNA this call remains unverified. Germline loops: CDR1 MNHEY, CDR2 SVGAGI. The CDR3 spans 15 residues.

The gene calls are TRBV7-2 and TRBJ1-4; TCRdb lists TRBD1, though no DNA is available to test this call. The CDR3 consists of 16 residues. The germline V gene has CDR1 SGHTA and CDR2 FQGNSA. The CDR3 reads CASSLLGPTTNEKLFF.

CDR3: CASSRERASQETQYF. This rearrangement joins TRBV5-5 to TRBJ2-5; TCRdb returns TRBD1, unconfirmable since there is no DNA. Germline V gene sequence: CDR1 SGHKS, CDR2 YYEKEE (reference sequence). There are 15 residues in the CDR3. Complete variable domain (other parts from reference TRBV5-5 and TRBJ2-5): DAGVTQSPTHLIKTRGQQVTLRCSPISGHKSVSWYQQVLGQGPQFIFQYYEKEERGRGNFPDRFSARQFPNYSSELNVNALLLGDSALYLCASSRERASQETQYFGPGTRLLVL.

The genes are TRBV4-2 and TRBJ2-2; without DNA, the TCRdb call of TRBD2 cannot be checked. The germline CDR1 and CDR2 sequences are LGHNA and YNFKEQ. This CDR3 is 18 amino acids long. The CDR3 region is CASSQGRTSGSITGELFF.

This chain joins TRBV18 and TRBJ2-3; TCRdb's D call, TRBD1, is unchecked because there is no DNA. Germline V gene data show CDR1 as KGHSH and CDR2 as LQKENI. CDR3 length: 15 residues. CDR3 amino acids: CASSPPGRTTDTQYF.

The rearrangement joins TRBV12-3 or TRBV12-4 to TRBJ2-1. This CDR3 spans 14 amino acids. CDR3 in amino acids: CASSLAIVVDEQFF.

The chain combines TRBV7-9 with TRBJ2-3; TCRdb lists TRBD1, though no DNA is available to test this call. The CDR3 is made up of 14 amino acids. The germline V gene has CDR1 SEHNR and CDR2 FQNEAQ (reference sequence). The CDR3 is CASSLAGARDTQYF.

The rearrangement links TRBV3-1 to TRBJ2-1; absent DNA, TCRdb's TRBD2 call cannot be checked. Per germline, CDR1 LGHDT and CDR2 YNNKEL (reference sequence). This CDR3 is built from 19 residues. The CDR3: CASSQEVHTSVFSYNEQFF.

The chain has TRBV7-6 and TRBJ2-1; the TRBD2 assignment by TCRdb is unverifiable without DNA. Germline V gene data show CDR1 as SGHVS and CDR2 as FNYEAQ. CDR3 length: 21 residues. The CDR3 region is CASSLPTGLAGGPSSYNEQFF.

The genes are TRBV5-1 and TRBJ2-1; absent DNA, TCRdb's TRBD1 call cannot be checked. This CDR3 is 16 amino acids long. The V gene's germline CDR1 is SGHRS and CDR2 YFSETQ. The CDR3 sequence: CASSLGGAVVDNEQFF.

This rearrangement joins TRBV10-3 to TRBJ2-2. Germline CDR1 reads ENHRY; CDR2 reads SYGVKD. The CDR3 is 15 residues long. The CDR3 is CAISDSSANTGELFF.

The chain is built from TRBV20-1 and TRBJ2-1. Germline CDR1 is DFQATT and CDR2 is SNEGSKA (reference sequence). CDR3 length equals 14 residues. The CDR3 is CSASGLSSYNGQFF.

The chain uses TRBV2 and TRBJ2-7; TCRdb's D call, TRBD1, is unchecked because there is no DNA. The CDR3 runs to 17 residues. Per germline, CDR1 SNHLY and CDR2 FYNNEI. The CDR3 region is CASSTPPLGQVTYEQYF.

The gene calls are TRBV7-8 and TRBJ2-1. This CDR3 spans 13 amino acids. CDR1 is SGHVS, CDR2 FQNEAQ, per germline. The CDR3 protein is CASSDLTYNELFF.

V gene TRBV27 combines with J gene TRBJ1-1. This CDR3 region has 11 residues. The germline CDR1 and CDR2 sequences are MNHEY and SMNVEV (reference sequence). The CDR3 sequence: CASKGNTEAFF.

The chain has TRBV28 and TRBJ2-1; without DNA, the TCRdb call of TRBD2 cannot be checked. The CDR3 covers 14 residues. Germline CDR1 and CDR2: MDHEN and SYDVKM. CDR3 residues: CASSTRTSGNEQFF.

The V call is TRBV29-1, the J call TRBJ2-2; TCRdb picks TRBD1, but there is no DNA to check that call. The CDR3 spans 12 residues. Germline CDR1 SQVTM, CDR2 ANQGSEA. CDR3 residues: CSVRRETGELFF.

The chain employs TRBV20-1 and TRBJ2-1; TCRdb's assignment of TRBD1 cannot be checked, as there is no DNA. In germline, CDR1 is DFQATT, CDR2 SNEGSKA (reference sequence). The CDR3 totals 13 residues. CDR3 residues: CSASGQGRNEQFF.

The chain joins TRBV3-1 to TRBJ2-5; with no DNA, the TCRdb D assignment of TRBD1 cannot be verified. Germline V gene data show CDR1 as LGHDT and CDR2 as YNNKEL (reference sequence). The CDR3 spans 16 residues. CDR3 sequence reads: CASSGGSGGQQETQYF.

V is TRBV5-4 and J is TRBJ2-3; TCRdb designates TRBD1, a call that cannot be tested without DNA. The CDR3 has 18 amino acids. Germline values: CDR1 SGHNT, CDR2 YYREEE (reference sequence). CDR3 in amino acids: CASSIRGRRTGGEDTQYF.

The chain links TRBV18 to TRBJ2-7; lacking DNA, the TRBD2 call made by TCRdb goes unchecked. The CDR3 spans 13 residues. Germline V gives CDR1 KGHSH, CDR2 LQKENI. The CDR3 loop reads CASSPGQAGEQYF. Full variable domain (outside the CDR3, taken from reference TRBV18 and TRBJ2-7): NAGVMQNPRHLVRRRGQEARLRCSPMKGHSHVYWYRQLPEEGLKFMVYLQKENIIDESGMPKERFSAEFPKEGPSILRIQQVVRGDSAAYFCASSPGQAGEQYFGPGTRLTVT.

The chain uses TRBV5-1 and TRBJ1-1. Germline V gene lookup returns CDR1 SGHRS and CDR2 YFSETQ. The CDR3 sequence is 15 residues long. CDR3 sequence reads: CASSFRDQSNAEAFF.